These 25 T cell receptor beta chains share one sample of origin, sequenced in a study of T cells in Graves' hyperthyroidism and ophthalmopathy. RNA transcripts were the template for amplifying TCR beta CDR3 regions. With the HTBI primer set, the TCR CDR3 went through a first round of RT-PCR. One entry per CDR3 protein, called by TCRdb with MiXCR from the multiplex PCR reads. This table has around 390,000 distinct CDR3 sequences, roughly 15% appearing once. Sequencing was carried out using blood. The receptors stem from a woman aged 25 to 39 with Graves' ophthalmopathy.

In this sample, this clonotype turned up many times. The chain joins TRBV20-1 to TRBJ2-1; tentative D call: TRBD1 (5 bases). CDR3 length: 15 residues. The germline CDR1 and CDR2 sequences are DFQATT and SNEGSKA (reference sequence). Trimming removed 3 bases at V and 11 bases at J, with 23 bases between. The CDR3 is CSASADVTATDKQFF. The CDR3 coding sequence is TGCAGTGCTAGTGCGGACGTGACAGCCACTGACAAGCAGTTCTTC.

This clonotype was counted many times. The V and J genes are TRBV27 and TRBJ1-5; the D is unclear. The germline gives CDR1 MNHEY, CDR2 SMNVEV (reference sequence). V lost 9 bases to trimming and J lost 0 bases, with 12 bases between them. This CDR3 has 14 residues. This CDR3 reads CARVLRFSNQPQHF. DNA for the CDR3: TGTGCCAGGGTACTACGCTTTAGCAATCAGCCCCAGCATTTT.

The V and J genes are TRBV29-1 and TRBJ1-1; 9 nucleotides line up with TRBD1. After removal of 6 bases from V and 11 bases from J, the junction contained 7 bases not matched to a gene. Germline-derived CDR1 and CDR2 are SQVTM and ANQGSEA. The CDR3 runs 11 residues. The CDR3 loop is CSVGQGNRAFF. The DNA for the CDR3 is TGCAGCGTAGGACAGGGGAACAGGGCTTTCTTT.

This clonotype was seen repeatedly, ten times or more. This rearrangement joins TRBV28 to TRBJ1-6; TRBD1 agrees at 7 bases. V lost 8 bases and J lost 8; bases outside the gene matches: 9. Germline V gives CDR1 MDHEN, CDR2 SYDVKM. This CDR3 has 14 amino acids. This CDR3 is CASLDRAQDSPLHF. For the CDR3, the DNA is TGTGCCAGCCTAGACAGGGCGCAGGATTCACCCCTCCACTTT.

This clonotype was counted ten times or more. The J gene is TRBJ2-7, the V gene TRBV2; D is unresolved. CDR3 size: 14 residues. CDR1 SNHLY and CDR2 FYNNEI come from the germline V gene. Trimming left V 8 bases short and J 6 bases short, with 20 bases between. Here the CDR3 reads CASVLQPQRREQYF. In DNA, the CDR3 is TGTGCCAGCGTCCTCCAGCCCCAAAGACGCGAGCAGTACTTC.

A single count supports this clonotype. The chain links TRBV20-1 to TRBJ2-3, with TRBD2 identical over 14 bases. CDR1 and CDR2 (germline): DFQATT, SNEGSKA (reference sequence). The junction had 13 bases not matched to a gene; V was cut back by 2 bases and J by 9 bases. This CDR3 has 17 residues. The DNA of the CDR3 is TGCAGTGCTAGACCTCATGAGACTAGCGGGAGGGGGGGGACGCAGTATTTT. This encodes CSARPHETSGRGGTQYF.

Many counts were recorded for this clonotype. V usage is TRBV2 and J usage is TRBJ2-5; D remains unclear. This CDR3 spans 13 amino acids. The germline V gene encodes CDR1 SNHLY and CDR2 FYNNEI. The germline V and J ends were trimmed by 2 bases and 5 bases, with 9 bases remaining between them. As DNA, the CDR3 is TGTGCCAGCAGTGAACAGTTTGGGGAGACCCAGTACTTC. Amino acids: CASSEQFGETQYF.

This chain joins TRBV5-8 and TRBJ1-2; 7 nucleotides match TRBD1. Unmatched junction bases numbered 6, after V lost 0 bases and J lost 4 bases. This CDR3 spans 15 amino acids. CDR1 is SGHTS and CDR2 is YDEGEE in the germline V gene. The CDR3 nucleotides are TGTGCCAGCAGCTTGGGGGGGGGACAGAGCTATGGCTACACCTTC. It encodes CASSLGGGQSYGYTF.

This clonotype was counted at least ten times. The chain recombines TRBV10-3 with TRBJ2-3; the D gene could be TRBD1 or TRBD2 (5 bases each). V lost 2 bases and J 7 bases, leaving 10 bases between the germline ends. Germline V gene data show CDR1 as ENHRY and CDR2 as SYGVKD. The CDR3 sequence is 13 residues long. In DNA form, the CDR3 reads TGTGCCATCAGTGAGATTGGGGGACATACGCAGTATTTT. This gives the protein CAISEIGGHTQYF.

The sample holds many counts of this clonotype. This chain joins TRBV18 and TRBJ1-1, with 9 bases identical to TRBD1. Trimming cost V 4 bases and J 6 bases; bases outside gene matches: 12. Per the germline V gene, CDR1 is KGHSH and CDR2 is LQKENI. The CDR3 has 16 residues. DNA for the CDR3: TGTGCCAGCTCACAATTACCGGGACAGGGTCTGCCTGAAGCTTTCTTT. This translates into CASSQLPGQGLPEAFF.

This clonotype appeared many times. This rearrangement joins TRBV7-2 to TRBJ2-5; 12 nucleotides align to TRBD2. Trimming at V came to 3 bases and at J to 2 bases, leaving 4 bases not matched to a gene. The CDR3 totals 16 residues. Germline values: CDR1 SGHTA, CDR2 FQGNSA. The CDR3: CASSFLTSGGQETQYF. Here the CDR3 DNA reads TGTGCCAGCAGCTTCCTGACTAGCGGGGGACAAGAGACCCAGTACTTC.

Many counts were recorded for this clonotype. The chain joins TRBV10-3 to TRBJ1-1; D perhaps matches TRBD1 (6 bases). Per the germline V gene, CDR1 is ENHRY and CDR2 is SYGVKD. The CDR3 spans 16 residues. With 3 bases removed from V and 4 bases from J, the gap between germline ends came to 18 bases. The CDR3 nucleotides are TGTGCCATCAGTGATCTTCTCAGGGGCTCGGGCACTGAAGCTTTCTTT. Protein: CAISDLLRGSGTEAFF.

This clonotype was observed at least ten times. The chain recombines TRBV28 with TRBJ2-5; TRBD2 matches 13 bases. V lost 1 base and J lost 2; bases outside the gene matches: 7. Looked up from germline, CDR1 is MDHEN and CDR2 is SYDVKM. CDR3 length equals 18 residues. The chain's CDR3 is CASSLLQGLAGIQETQYF. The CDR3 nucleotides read TGTGCCAGCAGTTTATTGCAGGGACTAGCGGGGATTCAAGAGACCCAGTACTTC.

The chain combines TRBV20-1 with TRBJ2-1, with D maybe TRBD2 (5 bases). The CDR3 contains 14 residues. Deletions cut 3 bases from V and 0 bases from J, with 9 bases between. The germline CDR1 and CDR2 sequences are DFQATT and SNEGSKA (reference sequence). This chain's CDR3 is CSASRGSSYNEQFF. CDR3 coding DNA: TGCAGTGCTAGTCGGGGTAGCTCCTACAATGAGCAGTTCTTC.

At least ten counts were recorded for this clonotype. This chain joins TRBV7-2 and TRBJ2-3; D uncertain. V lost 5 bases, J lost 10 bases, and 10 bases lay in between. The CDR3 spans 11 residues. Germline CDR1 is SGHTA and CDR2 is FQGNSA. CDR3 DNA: TGTGCCAGCAGCGTAAACCGGGCGCAGTATTTT. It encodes CASSVNRAQYF.

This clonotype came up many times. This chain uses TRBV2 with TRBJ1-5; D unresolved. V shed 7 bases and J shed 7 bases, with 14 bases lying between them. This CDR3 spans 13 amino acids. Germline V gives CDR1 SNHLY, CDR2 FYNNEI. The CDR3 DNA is TGTGCCAGCATGGTGAGGATTGGGCAGCCCCAGCATTTT. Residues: CASMVRIGQPQHF.

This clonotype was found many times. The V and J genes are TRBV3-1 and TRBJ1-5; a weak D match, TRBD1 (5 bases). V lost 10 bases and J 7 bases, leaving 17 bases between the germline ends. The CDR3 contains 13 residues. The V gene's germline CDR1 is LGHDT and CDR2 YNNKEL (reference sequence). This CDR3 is CATSLGPGQPQHF. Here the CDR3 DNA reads TGTGCCACCTCGTTGGGACCTGGGCAGCCCCAGCATTTT.

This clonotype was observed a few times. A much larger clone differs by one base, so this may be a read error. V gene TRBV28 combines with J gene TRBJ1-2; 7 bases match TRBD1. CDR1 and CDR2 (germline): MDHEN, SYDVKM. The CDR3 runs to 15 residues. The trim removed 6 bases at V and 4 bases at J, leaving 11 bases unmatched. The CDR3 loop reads CASRAPQGESYGYTF. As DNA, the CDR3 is TGTGCCAGCAGAGCGCCGCAGGGGGAAAGCTATGGCTACACCTTC.

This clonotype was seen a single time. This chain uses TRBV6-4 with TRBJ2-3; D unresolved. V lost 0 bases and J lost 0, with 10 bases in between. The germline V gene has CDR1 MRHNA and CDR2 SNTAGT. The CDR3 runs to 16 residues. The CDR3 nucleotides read TGTGCCAGCAGTGACTCGGTTGGCGTCAGCACAGATACGCAGTATTTT. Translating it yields CASSDSVGVSTDTQYF.

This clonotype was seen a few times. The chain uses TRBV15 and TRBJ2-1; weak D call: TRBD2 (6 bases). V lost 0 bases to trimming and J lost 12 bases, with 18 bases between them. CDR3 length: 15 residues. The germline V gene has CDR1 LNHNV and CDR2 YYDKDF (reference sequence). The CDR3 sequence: CATSRDLTTSLGQFF. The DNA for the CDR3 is TGTGCCACCAGCAGAGATCTGACGACTAGTCTAGGGCAGTTCTTC. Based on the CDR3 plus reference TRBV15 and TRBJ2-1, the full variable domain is DAMVIQNPRYQVTQFGKPVTLSCSQTLNHNVMYWYQQKSSQAPKLLFHYYDKDFNNEADTPDNFQSRRPNTSFCFLDIRSPGLGDTAMYLCATSRDLTTSLGQFFGPGTRLTVL.

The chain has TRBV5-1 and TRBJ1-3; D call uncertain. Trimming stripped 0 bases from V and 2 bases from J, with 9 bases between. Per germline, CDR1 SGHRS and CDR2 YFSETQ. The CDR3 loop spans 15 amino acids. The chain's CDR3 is CASSLGRTAGNTIYF. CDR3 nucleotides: TGCGCCAGCAGCTTGGGGAGGACTGCTGGAAACACCATATATTTT.

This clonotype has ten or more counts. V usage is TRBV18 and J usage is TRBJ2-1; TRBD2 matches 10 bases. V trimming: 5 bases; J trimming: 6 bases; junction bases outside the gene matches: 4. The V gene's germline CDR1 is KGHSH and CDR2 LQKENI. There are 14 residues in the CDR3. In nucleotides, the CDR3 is TGTGCCAGCTCATCACTAGCGGGGATCAATGAGCAGTTCTTC. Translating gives CASSSLAGINEQFF.

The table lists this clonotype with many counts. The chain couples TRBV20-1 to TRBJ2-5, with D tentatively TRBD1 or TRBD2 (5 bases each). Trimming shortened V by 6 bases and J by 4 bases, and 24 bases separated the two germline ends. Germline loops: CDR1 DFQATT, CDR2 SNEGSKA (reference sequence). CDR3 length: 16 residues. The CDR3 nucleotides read TGCAGTGCCGTTGGTGGGTTTCAGGGAGTGGGAGAGACCCAGTACTTC. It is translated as CSAVGGFQGVGETQYF.

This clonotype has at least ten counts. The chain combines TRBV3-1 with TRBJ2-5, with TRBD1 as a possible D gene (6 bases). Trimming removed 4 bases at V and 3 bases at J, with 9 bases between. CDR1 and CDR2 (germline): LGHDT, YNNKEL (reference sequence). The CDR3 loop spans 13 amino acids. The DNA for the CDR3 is TGTGCCAGCAGCCGGGACATTAAAGAGACCCAGTACTTC. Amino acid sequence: CASSRDIKETQYF.

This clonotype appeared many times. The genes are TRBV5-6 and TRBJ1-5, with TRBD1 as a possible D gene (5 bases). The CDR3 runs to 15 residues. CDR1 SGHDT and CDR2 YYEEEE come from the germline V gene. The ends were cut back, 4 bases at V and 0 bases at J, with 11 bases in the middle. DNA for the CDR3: TGTGCCAGCAGCCGGGGACGATATAGCAATCAGCCCCAGCATTTT. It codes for CASSRGRYSNQPQHF.